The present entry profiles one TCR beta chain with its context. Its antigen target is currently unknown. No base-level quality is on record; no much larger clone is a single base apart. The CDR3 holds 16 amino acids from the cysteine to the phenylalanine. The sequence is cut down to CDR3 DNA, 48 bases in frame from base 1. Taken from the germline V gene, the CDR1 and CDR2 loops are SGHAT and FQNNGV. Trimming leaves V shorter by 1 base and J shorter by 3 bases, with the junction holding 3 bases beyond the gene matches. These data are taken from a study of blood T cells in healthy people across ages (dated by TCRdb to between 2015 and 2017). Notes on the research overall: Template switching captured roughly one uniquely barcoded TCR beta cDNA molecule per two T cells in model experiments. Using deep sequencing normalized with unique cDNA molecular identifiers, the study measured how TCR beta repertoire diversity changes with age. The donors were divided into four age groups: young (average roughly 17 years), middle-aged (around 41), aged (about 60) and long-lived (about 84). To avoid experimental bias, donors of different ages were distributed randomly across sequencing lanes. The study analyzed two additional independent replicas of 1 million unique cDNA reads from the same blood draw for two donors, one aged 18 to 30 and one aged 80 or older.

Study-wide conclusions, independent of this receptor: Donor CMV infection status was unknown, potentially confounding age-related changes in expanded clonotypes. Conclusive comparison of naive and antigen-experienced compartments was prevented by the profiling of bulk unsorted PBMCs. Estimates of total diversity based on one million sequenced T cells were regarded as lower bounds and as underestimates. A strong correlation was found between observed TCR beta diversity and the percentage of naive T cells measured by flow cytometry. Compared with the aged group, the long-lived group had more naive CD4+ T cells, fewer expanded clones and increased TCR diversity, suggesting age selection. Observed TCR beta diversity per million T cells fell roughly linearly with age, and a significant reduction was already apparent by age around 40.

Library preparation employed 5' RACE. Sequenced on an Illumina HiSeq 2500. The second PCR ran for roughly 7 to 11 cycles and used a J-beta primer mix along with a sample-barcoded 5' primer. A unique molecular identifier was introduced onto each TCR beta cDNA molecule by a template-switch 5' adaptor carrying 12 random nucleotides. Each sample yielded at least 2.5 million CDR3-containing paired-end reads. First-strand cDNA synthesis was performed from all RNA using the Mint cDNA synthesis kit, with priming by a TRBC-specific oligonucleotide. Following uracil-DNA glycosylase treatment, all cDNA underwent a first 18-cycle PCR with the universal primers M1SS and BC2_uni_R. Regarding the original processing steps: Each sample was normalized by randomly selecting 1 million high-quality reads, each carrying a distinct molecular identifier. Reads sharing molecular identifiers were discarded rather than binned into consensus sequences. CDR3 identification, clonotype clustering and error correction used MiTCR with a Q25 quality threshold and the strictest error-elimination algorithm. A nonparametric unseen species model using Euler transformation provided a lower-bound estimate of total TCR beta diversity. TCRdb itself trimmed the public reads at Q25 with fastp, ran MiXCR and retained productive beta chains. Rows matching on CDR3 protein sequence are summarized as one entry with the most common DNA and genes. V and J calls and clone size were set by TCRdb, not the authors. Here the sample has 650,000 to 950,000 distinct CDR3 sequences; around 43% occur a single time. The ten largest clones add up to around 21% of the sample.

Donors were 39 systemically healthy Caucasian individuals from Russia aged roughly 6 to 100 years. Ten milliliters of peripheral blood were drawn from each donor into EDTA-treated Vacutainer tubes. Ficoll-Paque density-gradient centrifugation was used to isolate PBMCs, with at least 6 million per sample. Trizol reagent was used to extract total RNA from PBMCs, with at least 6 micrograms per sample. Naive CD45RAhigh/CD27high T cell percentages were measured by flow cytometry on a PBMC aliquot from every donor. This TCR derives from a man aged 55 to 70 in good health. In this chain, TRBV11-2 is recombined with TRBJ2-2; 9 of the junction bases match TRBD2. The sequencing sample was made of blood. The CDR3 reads CASSLVGTSYTGELFF. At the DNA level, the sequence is TGTGCCAGCAGCTTAGTGGGGACTAGCTACACCGGGGAGCTGTTTTTT.